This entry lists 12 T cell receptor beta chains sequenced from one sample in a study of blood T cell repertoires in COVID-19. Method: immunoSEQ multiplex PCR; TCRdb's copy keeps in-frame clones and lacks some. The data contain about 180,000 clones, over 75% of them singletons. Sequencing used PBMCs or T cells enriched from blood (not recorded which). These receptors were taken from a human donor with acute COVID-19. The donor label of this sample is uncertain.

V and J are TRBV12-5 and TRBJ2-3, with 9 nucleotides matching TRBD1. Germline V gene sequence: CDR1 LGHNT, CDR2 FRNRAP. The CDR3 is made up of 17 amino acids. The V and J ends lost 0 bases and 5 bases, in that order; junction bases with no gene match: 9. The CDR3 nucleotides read TGTGCTAGTGGTTTGGTACTCGACAGGGGGGTTCGAGATACGCAGTATTTT. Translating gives CASGLVLDRGVRDTQYF.

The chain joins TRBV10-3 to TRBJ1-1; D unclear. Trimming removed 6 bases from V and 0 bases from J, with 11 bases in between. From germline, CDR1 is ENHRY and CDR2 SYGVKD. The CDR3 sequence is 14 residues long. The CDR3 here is CAIRPAGMNTEAFF. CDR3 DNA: TGTGCCATCAGACCCGCGGGGATGAACACTGAAGCTTTCTTT.

The DNA for the CDR3 is TGCGCCAGCAGCTTGCCCATTACGGGACAGATGCCAACCAGCTCAACTAATGAAAAACTGTTTTTT. Translating gives CASSLPITGQMPTSSTNEKLFF. This rearrangement joins TRBV5-1 to TRBJ1-4; 7 bases agree with TRBD1. CDR3 size: 22 residues. J was trimmed by 0 bases and V by 1 base; bases with no gene match: 21. Germline assignment: CDR1 SGHRS and CDR2 YFSETQ.

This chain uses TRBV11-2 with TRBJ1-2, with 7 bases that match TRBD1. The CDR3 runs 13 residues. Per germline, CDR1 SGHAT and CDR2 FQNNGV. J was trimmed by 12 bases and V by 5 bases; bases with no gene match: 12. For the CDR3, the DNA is TGTGCCAGCAGCCGGGACAGCCTTCGTGGGGACACCTTC. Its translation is CASSRDSLRGDTF.

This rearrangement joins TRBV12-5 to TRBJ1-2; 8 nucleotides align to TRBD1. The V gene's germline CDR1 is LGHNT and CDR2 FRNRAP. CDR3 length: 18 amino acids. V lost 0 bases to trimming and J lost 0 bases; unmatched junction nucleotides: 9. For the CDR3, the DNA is TGTGCTAGTGGTTTGGTACTCACAGGGGGGGCAGCTAACTATGGCTACACCTTC. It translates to CASGLVLTGGAANYGYTF.

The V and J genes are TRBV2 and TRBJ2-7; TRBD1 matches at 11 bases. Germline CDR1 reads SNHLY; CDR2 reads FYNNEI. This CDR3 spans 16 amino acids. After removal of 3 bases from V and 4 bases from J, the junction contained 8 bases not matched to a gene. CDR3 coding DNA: TGTGCCAGCAGTGACCACGGGACAGGGGGTGGGTACGAGCAGTACTTC. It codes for CASSDHGTGGGYEQYF.

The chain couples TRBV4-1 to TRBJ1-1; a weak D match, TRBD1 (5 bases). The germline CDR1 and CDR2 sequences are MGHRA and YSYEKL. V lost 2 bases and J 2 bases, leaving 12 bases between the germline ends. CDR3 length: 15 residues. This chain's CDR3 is CASSQSGGRNTEAFF. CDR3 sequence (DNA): TGCGCCAGCAGCCAATCCGGGGGACGAAACACTGAAGCTTTCTTT.

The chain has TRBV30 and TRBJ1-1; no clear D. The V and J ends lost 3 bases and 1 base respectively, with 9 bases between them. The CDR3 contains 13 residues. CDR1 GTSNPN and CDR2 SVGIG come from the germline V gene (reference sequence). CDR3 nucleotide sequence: TGTGCCTGGAGGAGAGGAGAGAACACTGAAGCTTTCTTT. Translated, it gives CAWRRGENTEAFF.

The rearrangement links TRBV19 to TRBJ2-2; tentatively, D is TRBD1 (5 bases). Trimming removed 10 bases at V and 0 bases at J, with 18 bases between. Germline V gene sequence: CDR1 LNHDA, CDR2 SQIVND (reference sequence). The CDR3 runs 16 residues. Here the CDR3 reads CANNLFRVPNTGELFF. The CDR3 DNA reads TGTGCCAACAACTTATTCAGGGTTCCGAACACCGGGGAGCTGTTTTTT.

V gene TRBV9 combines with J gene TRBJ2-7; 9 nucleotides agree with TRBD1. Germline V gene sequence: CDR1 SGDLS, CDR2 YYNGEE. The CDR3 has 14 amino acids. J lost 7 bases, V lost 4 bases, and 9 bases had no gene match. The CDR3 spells CASSPGGTGREQYF. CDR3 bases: TGTGCCAGCAGCCCAGGAGGGACAGGGAGGGAGCAGTACTTC.

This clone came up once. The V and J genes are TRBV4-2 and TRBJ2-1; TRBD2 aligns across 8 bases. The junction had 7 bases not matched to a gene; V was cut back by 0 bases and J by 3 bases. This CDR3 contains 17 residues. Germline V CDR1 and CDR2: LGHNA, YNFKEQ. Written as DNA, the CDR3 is TGTGCCAGCAGCCAAGACCCGGGGGGGAGCTTCTACAATGAGCAGTTCTTC. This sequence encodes CASSQDPGGSFYNEQFF.

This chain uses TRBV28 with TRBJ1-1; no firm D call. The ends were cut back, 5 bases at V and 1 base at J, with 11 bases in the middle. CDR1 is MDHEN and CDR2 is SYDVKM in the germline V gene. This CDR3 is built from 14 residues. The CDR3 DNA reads TGTGCCAGCAGTCTCCATCTATGGAACACTGAAGCTTTCTTT. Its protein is CASSLHLWNTEAFF.